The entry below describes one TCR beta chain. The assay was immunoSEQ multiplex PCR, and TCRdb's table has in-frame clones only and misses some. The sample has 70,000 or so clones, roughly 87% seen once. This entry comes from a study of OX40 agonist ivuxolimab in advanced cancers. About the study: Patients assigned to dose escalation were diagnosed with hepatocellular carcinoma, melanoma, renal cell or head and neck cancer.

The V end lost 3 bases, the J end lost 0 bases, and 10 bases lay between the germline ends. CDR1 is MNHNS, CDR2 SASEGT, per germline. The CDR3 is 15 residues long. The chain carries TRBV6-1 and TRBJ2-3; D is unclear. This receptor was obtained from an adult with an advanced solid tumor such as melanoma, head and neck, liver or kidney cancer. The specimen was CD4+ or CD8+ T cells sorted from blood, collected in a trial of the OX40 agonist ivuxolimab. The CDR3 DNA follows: TGTGCCAGCAGTGATAGGGCGGCTAGCACAGATACGCAGTATTTT. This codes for CASSDRAASTDTQYF.